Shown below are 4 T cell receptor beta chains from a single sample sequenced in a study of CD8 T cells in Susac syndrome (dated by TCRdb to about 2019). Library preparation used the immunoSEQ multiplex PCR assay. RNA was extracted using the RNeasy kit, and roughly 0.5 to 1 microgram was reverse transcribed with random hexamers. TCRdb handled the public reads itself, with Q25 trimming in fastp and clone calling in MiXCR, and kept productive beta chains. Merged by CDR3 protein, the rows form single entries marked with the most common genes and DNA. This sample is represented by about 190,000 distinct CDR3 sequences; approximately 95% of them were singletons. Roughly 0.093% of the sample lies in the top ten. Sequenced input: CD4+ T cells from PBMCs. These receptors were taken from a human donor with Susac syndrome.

The CDR3 sequence is CASSRETGGHYEQYF. CDR3 in DNA: TGTGCCAGCAGTAGGGAGACAGGTGGTCACTACGAGCAGTACTTC. The rearrangement joins TRBV2 to TRBJ2-7; maybe TRBD1 (6 bases). The germline V and J ends were trimmed by 5 bases and 3 bases, with 17 bases remaining between them. The CDR3 totals 15 residues. Germline values: CDR1 SNHLY, CDR2 FYNNEI.

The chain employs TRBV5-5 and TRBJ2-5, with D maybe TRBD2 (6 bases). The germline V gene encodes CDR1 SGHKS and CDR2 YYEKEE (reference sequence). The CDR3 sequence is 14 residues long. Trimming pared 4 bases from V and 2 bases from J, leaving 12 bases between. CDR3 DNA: TGTGCCAGCAGCCTGCGGGGTGTTCAAGAGACCCAGTACTTC. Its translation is CASSLRGVQETQYF.

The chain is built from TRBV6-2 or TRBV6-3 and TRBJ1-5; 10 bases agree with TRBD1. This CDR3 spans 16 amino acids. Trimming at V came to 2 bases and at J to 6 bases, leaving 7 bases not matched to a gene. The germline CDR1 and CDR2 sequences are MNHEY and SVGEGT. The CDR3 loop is CASSYIRDRGGQPQHF. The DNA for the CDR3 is TGTGCCAGCAGTTACATCCGGGACAGGGGTGGTCAGCCCCAGCATTTT.

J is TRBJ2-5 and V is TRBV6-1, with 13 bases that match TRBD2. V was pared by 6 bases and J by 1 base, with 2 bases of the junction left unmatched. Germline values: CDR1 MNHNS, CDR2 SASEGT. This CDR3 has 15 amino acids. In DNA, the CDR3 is TGTGCCAGCAGATGGACTAGCGGGGGCCAAGAGACCCAGTACTTC. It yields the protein CASRWTSGGQETQYF.